The present entry profiles one TCR beta chain with its context. This clonotype has only a few counts. There is no known antigen for this receptor. Qualities for individual bases were not recorded, and no much larger clone is one base off. Trimming removed 5 bases from V and 2 bases from J, leaving 15 bases between the germline ends. CDR1 is given as MNHEY and CDR2 as SVGAGI, both from the germline V gene. Reading from cysteine to phenylalanine, the CDR3 counts 16 amino acids. The DNA shown is the 48-base CDR3, in frame from base 1. This record comes from a study of HIV-infected patients and healthy controls (dated by TCRdb to the mid-2010s). With respect to the entire study: CD4 counts rose modestly but significantly in most of the 16 patients after three months of therapy, yet stayed below normal ranges. CD8 counts did not change consistently during early therapy, while the CD4:CD8 ratio increased slightly. After a further year of therapy, viral load was undetectable in all patients, having already become undetectable in about 75% of the 16 patients by the second bleed. Relative to controls, total CDR3 counts per chain did not differ significantly, and patients lacked overall T-cell lymphocytopenia. The question the study tested was whether immune perturbation and reconstitution could be captured by deep TCR repertoire sequencing of small blood samples from HIV patients. Results and caveats for the whole study, not just this receptor: Comparisons were complicated by unequal numbers of distinct sequences between patients and controls, and rare events from HIV-infected data were overweighted by size-matching. More CDR3s were shared between individuals among healthy controls than among HIV+ patients, as measured by Jaccard index and by the count of highly shared sequences. Alpha-chain CDR3s from MAIT cells appeared at high frequency in healthy controls but were severely depleted in HIV+ repertoires. In the study, no determination of donor HLA types was made. HIV-associated CDR3s exhibited a significant reduction in frequency during therapy, whereas CMV-associated CDR3s exhibited no significant change, although the majority increased in frequency. The observed differences in diversity were not explained by the slight differences in age and sex profiles between the study cohorts. Roughly threefold more distinct CDR3s and higher Shannon diversity were observed in healthy control repertoires than in untreated HIV+ repertoires. HIV-infected repertoires showed significantly elevated mean Gini indices relative to controls, which possibly reflects oligoclonality. In HIV-infected patients, the apparent post-therapy recovery of the Gini index was not replicated in size-matched repertoire data. Using whole blood restricted sequencing depth and prevented separating the dynamics of distinct T-cell subpopulations. Only roughly 14 weeks of therapy was reflected in the treated samples, a period arguably too short to observe immune reconstitution given low adult thymic output. Processing was restricted to sixteen HIV-infected individuals, which the authors judged to be a major constraint on the generalizability of the findings. Significantly different mean usage between HIV-infected patients and controls was observed for eight alpha and eight beta V genes. Pairing of alpha and beta chains was not determined in the samples.

Reverse transcription of around 490 ng RNA was performed with SuperScript III using primers directed against the alpha and beta constant regions. Separate alpha and beta chain libraries were made by chain-specific third strand synthesis with multiplexing indices. In the protocol, all rearrangements within a chain were amplified with a single primer pair so that primer bias was avoided, and molecular barcodes were added to each cDNA molecule. T4 RNA Ligase 1 joined purified cDNA to a 5' RACE adapter that carried a random hexamer and the SP2 sequencing primer site. Second strand synthesis was primed from the SP2 site with Phusion polymerase, using slow temperature ramps to favor optimal annealing. Two random hexamer sequences, both added before amplification and joined together, made up the 12-nucleotide barcode of each molecule. A short first PCR added P5 and P7 adapter elements plus a second index, followed by an approximately 25-cycle amplification PCR with P5s and P7 primers. In total the libraries went through roughly 26 PCR cycles, after which the libraries were quantified on a Qubit, sized on a Bioanalyzer, and diluted to around 4 nM. Sequencing of the normalized libraries was performed on an Illumina MiSeq with 2 x 250 paired-end kits. MinElute columns were the means by which the reverse transcription reactions were cleaned up, and the reactions were eluted into around 9.9 ul Tris-Cl. Adapter ligations ran for around 25 hours at 16 degrees C and were afterwards cleaned with AMPure XP beads at a 1:1 ratio. The study's own analysis went as follows. Demultiplexed FASTQ files were processed with a modified Decombinator by which V, J, insert and barcode information was output. Sequences that shared a barcode but differed from the dominant sequence were discarded as errors, and original cDNA molecules were estimated by counting barcodes clustered at Levenshtein distance 3. Downstream analyses used R packages ineq, vegan, igraph and RCytoscape, with IMGT nomenclature and CDR3 definitions. The authors computed V gene usage over distinct sequences and counted each TCR a single time to avoid skew from clonal expansion. Whenever two unique CDR3 amino acid sequences within a donor differed by a single Levenshtein edit, similarity networks linked them. Published HIV-specific CDR3s (around 90 alpha, 702 beta) and CMV-specific CDR3s (over 12 alpha, a few hundred beta) were compiled and searched for in the repertoires. Random subsampling to size-matched repertoires demonstrated that the decreased diversity in patients did not result from their lower sequence numbers. TCRdb itself trimmed the public reads at Q25 with fastp, ran MiXCR and retained productive beta chains. Rows matching on CDR3 protein sequence are summarized as one entry with the most common DNA and genes. What appears here as the V and J calls and clone size reflects TCRdb's work, not the paper's. Present in this sample are approximately 15,000 distinct CDR3 sequences, 12% of which were seen just once. 40% of the sample is held by the ten biggest clonotypes.

After antiretroviral therapy began, follow-up blood was collected from HIV-infected patients roughly three months, about 14 weeks, later. Whole blood was used without fractionating the cells, so the repertoire represented all peripheral T cells without sorting. A roughly 2.7 ml sample of peripheral blood was drawn into Tempus tubes for RNA extraction. Enrollment excluded patients who had febrile or AIDS-related illness, tumors, hepatitis B or C coinfection, immunomodulatory therapy, recent vaccination or treatment interruptions. Residual genomic DNA was removed with the TURBO-DNase kit and globin mRNA was depleted with GLOBINclear.

This receptor was taken from an adult with HIV infection. The donor label of this sample is uncertain. The chain uses TRBV6-5 and TRBJ2-2, with an unclear D gene assignment. Sequenced here: blood, sampled during antiretroviral therapy. The CDR3 region: CASSARAVVNTGELFF. The DNA sequence reads TGTGCCAGCAGTGCACGAGCTGTGGTAAACACCGGGGAGCTGTTTTTT.